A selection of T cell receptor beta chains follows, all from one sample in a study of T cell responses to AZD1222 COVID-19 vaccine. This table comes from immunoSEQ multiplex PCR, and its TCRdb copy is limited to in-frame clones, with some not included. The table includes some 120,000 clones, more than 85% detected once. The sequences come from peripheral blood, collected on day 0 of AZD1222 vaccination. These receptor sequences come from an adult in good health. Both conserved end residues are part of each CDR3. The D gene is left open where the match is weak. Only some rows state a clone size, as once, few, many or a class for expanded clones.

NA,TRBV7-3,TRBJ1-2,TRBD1,TGTGCCAGCAGCCTCACGGGACAGGATTCTCGGGGCTACACCTTC,CASSLTGQDSRGYTF
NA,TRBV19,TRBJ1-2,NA,TGTGCCAGTAGGACAGCTGATAACTATGGCTACACCTTC,CASRTADNYGYTF
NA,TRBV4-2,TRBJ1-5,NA,TGTGCCAGCAGCCAAGATCGGGGGCGGAATCAGCCCCAGCATTTT,CASSQDRGRNQPQHF
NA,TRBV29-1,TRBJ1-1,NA,TGCAGCGTTACCGGGGGAAGTAGTGAAGCTTTCTTT,CSVTGGSSEAFF
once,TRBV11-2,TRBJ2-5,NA,TGTGCCAGCAGCTCCGCCGGACACGTCCAAGAGACCCAGTACTTC,CASSSAGHVQETQYF
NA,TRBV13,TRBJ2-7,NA,TGTGCCAGCAGCCCCCCCGCCGGCGAGCAGTACTTC,CASSPPAGEQYF
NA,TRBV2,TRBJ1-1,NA,TGTGCCAGCAACAGGGACACTGAAGCTTTCTTT,CASNRDTEAFF
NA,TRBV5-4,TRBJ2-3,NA,TGTGCCAGCAGCTTGCTTAGCGGAGCAGATACGCAGTATTTT,CASSLLSGADTQYF
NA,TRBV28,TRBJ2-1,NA,TGTGCCAGCAGCCAAGGGGTGAGCTCCTACAATGAGCAGTTCTTC,CASSQGVSSYNEQFF
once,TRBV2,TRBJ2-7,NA,TGTGCCAGCAGTAGGACTATAAGCTCCTACGAGCAGTACTTC,CASSRTISSYEQYF
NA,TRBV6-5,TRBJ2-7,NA,TGTGCCAGCAGTTATTCTTACAGCGAATTATCCTACGAGCAGTACTTC,CASSYSYSELSYEQYF
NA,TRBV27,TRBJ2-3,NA,TGTGCCAGCCACAGGAGCCAGTCGATGGCCGATACGCAGTATTTT,CASHRSQSMADTQYF
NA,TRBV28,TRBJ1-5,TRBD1,TGTGCCAGCAGGTCACAGGGGGTTCGCAATCAGCCCCAGCATTTT,CASRSQGVRNQPQHF
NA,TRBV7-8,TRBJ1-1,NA,TGTGCCAGCACCAAGAGGGGAAACAGGGAGTGGACTGAAGCTTTCTTT,CASTKRGNREWTEAFF
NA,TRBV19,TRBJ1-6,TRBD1,TGTGCCAGTAGCGAGGACAGGACCTCCTATAATTCACCCCTCCACTTT,CASSEDRTSYNSPLHF
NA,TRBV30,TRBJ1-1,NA,TGTGCCTGGAGTGTGGGGACGGGGAACACTGAAGCTTTCTTT,CAWSVGTGNTEAFF
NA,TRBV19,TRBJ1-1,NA,TGTGCCAGTAGTATCGGGCATATCGACGCTGAAGCTTTCTTT,CASSIGHIDAEAFF
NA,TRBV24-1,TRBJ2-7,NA,TGTGCCACCAGTGATCCACGCGATAGCTACGAGCAGTACTTC,CATSDPRDSYEQYF
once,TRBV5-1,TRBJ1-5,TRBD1,TGCGCCAGCAGCTTGGGACAGGGTGGCAATCAGCCCCAGCATTTT,CASSLGQGGNQPQHF
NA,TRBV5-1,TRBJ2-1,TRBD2,TGCGCCAGCAGCTGGTACCCCGGACTAGCGAATGAGCAGTTCTTC,CASSWYPGLANEQFF
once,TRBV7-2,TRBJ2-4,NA,TGTGCCAGCAGCTTTACAAACATTCAGTACTTC,CASSFTNIQYF
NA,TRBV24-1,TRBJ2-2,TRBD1,TGTGCCACCAGTGATTCGAGGACAGGTTGGGGTACCGGGGAGCTGTTTTTT,CATSDSRTGWGTGELFF
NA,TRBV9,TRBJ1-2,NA,TGTGCCAGCAGCGTAGTTATGGGTGTCCATGGCTACACCTTC,CASSVVMGVHGYTF
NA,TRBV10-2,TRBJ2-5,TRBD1,TGCGCCACTCGCCGAGAGACAGGGCAAGAGACCCAGTACTTC,CATRRETGQETQYF
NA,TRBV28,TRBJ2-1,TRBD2,TGTGCCAGCAGTATCGTCCTAGCGGTCTCCTACAATGAGCAGTTCTTC,CASSIVLAVSYNEQFF